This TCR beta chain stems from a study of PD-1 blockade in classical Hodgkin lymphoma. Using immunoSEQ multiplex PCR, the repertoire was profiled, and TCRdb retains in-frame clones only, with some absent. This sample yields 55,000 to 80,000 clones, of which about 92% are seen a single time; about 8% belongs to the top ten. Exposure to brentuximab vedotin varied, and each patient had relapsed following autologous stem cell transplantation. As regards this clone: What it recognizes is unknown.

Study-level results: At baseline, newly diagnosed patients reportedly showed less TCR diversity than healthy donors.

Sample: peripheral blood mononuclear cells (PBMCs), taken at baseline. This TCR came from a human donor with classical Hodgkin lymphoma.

As DNA, the CDR3 is TGTGCCAGCAGCGTAGGAGGGTCCGGGAGGCTCTCCTACAATGAGCAGTTCTTC. Amino acids: CASSVGGSGRLSYNEQFF. V is TRBV9 and J is TRBJ2-1; 7 nucleotides match TRBD2. This CDR3 has 18 residues. Germline V gene sequence: CDR1 SGDLS, CDR2 YYNGEE. V shed 0 bases and J 0 bases; nucleotides not matched to a gene: 9.